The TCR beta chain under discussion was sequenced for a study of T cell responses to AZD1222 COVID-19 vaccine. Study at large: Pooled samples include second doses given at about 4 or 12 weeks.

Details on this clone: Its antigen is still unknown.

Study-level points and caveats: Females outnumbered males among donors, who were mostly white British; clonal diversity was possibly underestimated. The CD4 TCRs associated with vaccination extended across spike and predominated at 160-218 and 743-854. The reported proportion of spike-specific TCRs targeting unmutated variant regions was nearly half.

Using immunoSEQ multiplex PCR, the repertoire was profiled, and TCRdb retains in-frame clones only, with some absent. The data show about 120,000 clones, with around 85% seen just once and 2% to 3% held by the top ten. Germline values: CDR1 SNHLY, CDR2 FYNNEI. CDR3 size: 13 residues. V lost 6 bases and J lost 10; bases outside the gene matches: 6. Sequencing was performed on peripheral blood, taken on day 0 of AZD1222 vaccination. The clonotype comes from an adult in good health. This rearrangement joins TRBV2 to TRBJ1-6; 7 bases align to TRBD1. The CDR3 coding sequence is TGTGCCAGCAGCAGGGGGTCAGGCTCACCCCTCCACTTT. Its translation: CASSRGSGSPLHF.